Shown below are 23 T cell receptor beta chains from a single sample sequenced in a study of blood T cell repertoires in COVID-19. Profiling relied on immunoSEQ multiplex PCR, and the TCRdb table lists in-frame clones only, not all of them. The sample gives tens of thousands of clones, around 79% of which show up once; 15% to 20% is in the top ten. The sequenced material came from peripheral blood. Receptors originate from a human donor with active or convalescent COVID-19. The donor label of this sample is uncertain.

With regard to this clone: One end of the junction is discordant with germline, which a read error may explain. The rearrangement uses TRBV7-2 and TRBJ2-5; tentatively, D is TRBD2 (7 bases). This CDR3 has 13 residues. Germline CDR1 and CDR2: SGHTA and FQGNSA. Here the CDR3 DNA reads TGTGCCAGCAGCTTGGGGGGGCCCCTTGAACTGCACTTC. Translated: CASSLGGPLELHF.

V and J are TRBV5-1 and TRBJ1-1; no reliable D call. V was pared by 0 bases and J by 6 bases, with 18 bases between. Germline V gene lookup returns CDR1 SGHRS and CDR2 YFSETQ. There are 16 residues in the CDR3. CDR3 region: CASSLVGGRMGAEAFF. The CDR3 DNA reads as TGCGCCAGCAGCTTGGTAGGCGGGAGAATGGGCGCTGAAGCTTTCTTT.

The chain combines TRBV5-6 with TRBJ2-1; 7 nucleotides line up with TRBD2. V dropped 1 base and J dropped 6; count of bases not matched to a gene: 7. This CDR3 contains 15 residues. Germline V gene sequence: CDR1 SGHDT, CDR2 YYEEEE. The CDR3 sequence: CASSLSSGESNEQFF. Written as DNA, the CDR3 is TGTGCCAGCAGCTTGTCGAGCGGGGAGTCCAATGAGCAGTTCTTC.

The sample holds a few counts of this clone. The V and J genes are TRBV19 and TRBJ1-1; TRBD1 aligns across 10 bases. Germline loops: CDR1 LNHDA, CDR2 SQIVND (reference sequence). Losses at the gene ends were 8 bases for V and 1 base for J; bases not matched to a gene: 13. The CDR3 consists of 17 residues. This CDR3 is CASLTGGPTFTNTEAFF. DNA for the CDR3: TGTGCCAGTCTGACAGGGGGCCCCACTTTTACGAACACTGAAGCTTTCTTT.

This chain joins TRBV3-1 (or the pseudogene TRBV3-2) and TRBJ2-7; TRBD2 matches 9 bases. CDR1 is LGHDT, CDR2 YNNKEL, per germline (reference sequence). Trimming at V came to 3 bases and at J to 2 bases, leaving 8 bases not matched to a gene. CDR3 size: 16 residues. CDR3 sequence: CASSHPRTSETYEQYF. The CDR3 DNA reads as TGTGCCAGCAGCCACCCCCGGACTAGCGAGACCTACGAGCAGTACTTC.

This clone was seen once. J is TRBJ1-1 and V is TRBV12-3 or TRBV12-4; D call uncertain. V was clipped by 8 bases and J by 3 bases, with 13 bases between them. The CDR3 totals 13 residues. The CDR3 loop is CASVREWHTEAFF. Written as DNA, the CDR3 is TGTGCCAGCGTACGGGAATGGCACACTGAAGCTTTCTTT.

The J gene is TRBJ1-5, the V gene TRBV14; 10 nucleotides agree with TRBD1. CDR1 is SGHDN, CDR2 FVKESK, per germline. Unmatched junction bases numbered 12, after V lost 3 bases and J lost 1 base. This CDR3 comprises 19 residues. CDR3 sequence (DNA): TGTGCCAGCAGCCACCGCTGCCGGGACAGGGGCGACAGCAATCAGCCCCAGCATTTT. It encodes CASSHRCRDRGDSNQPQHF.

The chain couples TRBV7-3 to TRBJ2-2; D might be TRBD2 (5 bases). The CDR3 totals 16 residues. The ends were cut back, 1 base at V and 2 bases at J, with 11 bases in the middle. Per the germline V gene, CDR1 is SGHTA and CDR2 is FQGTGA. The CDR3 region is CASSLNRAVNTGELFF. CDR3 bases: TGTGCCAGCAGCTTAAATCGAGCGGTCAACACCGGGGAGCTGTTTTTT.

J is TRBJ1-1 and V is TRBV2; D remains ambiguous. V gave up 7 bases and J gave up 1 base, with 4 bases separating them. The CDR3 loop spans 11 amino acids. Germline loops: CDR1 SNHLY, CDR2 FYNNEI. The CDR3 protein is CASIRNTEAFF. In DNA form, the CDR3 reads TGTGCCAGCATTAGGAACACTGAAGCTTTCTTT.

This sequence joins TRBV27 and TRBJ1-1; perhaps TRBD1 as D (5 bases). Germline CDR1 MNHEY, CDR2 SMNVEV (reference sequence). V lost 2 bases and J 2 bases, leaving 15 bases between the germline ends. The CDR3 totals 16 residues. The CDR3 loop is CASSLKLGEGNTEAFF. CDR3 DNA sequence: TGTGCCAGCAGTTTAAAATTGGGGGAGGGAAACACTGAAGCTTTCTTT.

The CDR3 loop reads CAISKKDRGRSDSPLHF. The CDR3 nucleotides are TGTGCCATCAGTAAGAAGGACAGGGGGCGTTCCGATTCACCCCTCCACTTT. The chain joins TRBV10-3 to TRBJ1-6; TRBD1 agrees at 11 bases. With V trimmed by 5 bases and J by 8 bases, 11 bases remained unmatched. The CDR3 covers 17 residues. CDR1 ENHRY and CDR2 SYGVKD come from the germline V gene.

The V gene is TRBV11-3, the J gene TRBJ2-1, with D possibly matching TRBD1 (5 bases). The CDR3 runs 14 residues. V lost 4 bases to trimming and J lost 5 bases, with 12 bases between them. Germline values: CDR1 SGHNT, CDR2 YENEEA. CDR3 residues: CASSSNLGDNEQFF. Written as DNA, the CDR3 is TGTGCCAGCAGCTCCAACCTAGGGGACAATGAGCAGTTCTTC.

This rearrangement joins TRBV6-2 or TRBV6-3 to TRBJ2-1, with TRBD2 matching 10 bases. Losses at the gene ends were 0 bases for V and 6 bases for J; bases not matched to a gene: 2. CDR3 length: 15 amino acids. Germline CDR1 is MNHEY and CDR2 is SVGEGT. Here the CDR3 DNA reads TGTGCCAGCAGTTACTCGACTAGCGGGCGCAATGAGCAGTTCTTC. It translates to CASSYSTSGRNEQFF.

The chain couples TRBV7-6 to TRBJ2-3, with TRBD1 matching over 8 bases. The CDR3 has 17 residues. CDR1 and CDR2 from the germline V gene are SGHVS and FNYEAQ. The ends lost 1 base at V and 0 bases at J; junction bases unmatched: 6. In DNA form, the CDR3 reads TGTGCCAGCAGCTTAGGAGGACAGGGAGTCAGCACAGATACGCAGTATTTT. It yields the protein CASSLGGQGVSTDTQYF. Full variable domain (rest looked up from reference TRBV7-6 and TRBJ2-3): GAGVSQSPRYKVTKRGQDVALRCDPISGHVSLYWYRQALGQGPEFLTYFNYEAQQDKSGLPNDRFSAERPEGSISTLTIQRTEQRDSAMYRCASSLGGQGVSTDTQYFGPGTRLTVL.

This chain uses TRBV6-4 with TRBJ1-5; TRBD1 is a possible D gene (5 bases). The CDR3 loop spans 18 amino acids. V lost 4 bases to trimming and J lost 2 bases, with 21 bases between them. Germline V lookup: CDR1 MRHNA, CDR2 SNTAGT. The CDR3 spells CASSAICPQGWCNQPQHF. In DNA, the CDR3 is TGTGCCAGCAGTGCGATTTGCCCTCAGGGTTGGTGCAATCAGCCCCAGCATTTT.

This rearrangement joins TRBV19 to TRBJ2-7, with 7 bases fitting TRBD2. CDR3 length: 17 residues. V shed 3 bases and J 4 bases; nucleotides not matched to a gene: 15. Per the germline V gene, CDR1 is LNHDA and CDR2 is SQIVND (reference sequence). In DNA form, the CDR3 reads TGTGCCAGTAGTATTTCGGGCAACAGTGCCGGGGGGTACGAGCAGTACTTC. Translated, it gives CASSISGNSAGGYEQYF.

V and J are TRBV11-3 and TRBJ2-5, with D unclear. Trimming took off 4 bases at V and 2 bases at J, with 2 bases between the two ends. Germline CDR1 and CDR2: SGHNT and YENEEA. This CDR3 spans 11 amino acids. The CDR3 coding sequence is TGTGCCAGCAGCTCACAAGAGACCCAGTACTTC. It is translated as CASSSQETQYF.

This rearrangement joins TRBV6-1 to TRBJ1-5, with a weak D call TRBD1 (6 bases). The CDR3 contains 15 residues. The germline V and J ends were trimmed by 0 bases and 7 bases, with 13 bases remaining between them. CDR1 is MNHNS, CDR2 SASEGT, per germline. The CDR3 nucleotides read TGTGCCAGCAGTGAAGCGTACAGGGTTCGACAGCCCCAGCATTTT. It encodes CASSEAYRVRQPQHF.

This clone has only one observation. The chain recombines TRBV24-1 with TRBJ1-5; 8 bases match TRBD1. The CDR3 sequence is 15 residues long. CDR1 and CDR2 from the germline V gene are KGHDR and SFDVKD. The junction had 6 bases not matched to a gene; V was cut back by 4 bases and J by 5 bases. The CDR3 bases are TGTGCCACCAGTGACGGACAGGGTAATTATCAGCCCCAGCATTTT. Translated: CATSDGQGNYQPQHF.

This clone turned up a few times. This sequence joins TRBV19 and TRBJ2-7; possible D gene TRBD1, 6 bases. The germline V and J ends were trimmed by 1 base and 3 bases, with 13 bases remaining between them. CDR3 length equals 15 residues. The germline gives CDR1 LNHDA, CDR2 SQIVND (reference sequence). DNA of the CDR3: TGTGCCAGTAGTATAGGGATACAGGGATACTACGAGCAGTACTTC. This translates into CASSIGIQGYYEQYF. The entire variable domain, with the rest obtained from reference TRBV19 and TRBJ2-7, is as follows: DGGITQSPKYLFRKEGQNVTLSCEQNLNHDAMYWYRQDPGQGLRLIYYSQIVNDFQKGDIAEGYSVSREKKESFPLTVTSAQKNPTAFYLCASSIGIQGYYEQYFGPGTRLTVT.

The chain joins TRBV5-1 to TRBJ2-7; TRBD2 matches 10 bases. The germline V gene has CDR1 SGHRS and CDR2 YFSETQ. The V and J ends lost 0 bases and 0 bases, in that order; junction bases with no gene match: 12. This CDR3 comprises 19 residues. CDR3 in amino acids: CASSLGFFTSGESSYEQYF. The CDR3 DNA sequence: TGCGCCAGCAGCTTGGGTTTTTTCACTAGCGGGGAGAGCTCCTACGAGCAGTACTTC.

This clone was recorded only once. V gene TRBV7-8 combines with J gene TRBJ2-7, with TRBD1 identical over 7 bases. CDR3 size: 14 residues. Germline V CDR1 and CDR2: SGHVS, FQNEAQ. V lost 5 bases, J lost 3 bases, and 7 bases stayed unmatched. The CDR3 DNA sequence: TGTGCCAGCAGCACCTGGACAGGTCACTACGAGCAGTACTTC. Amino acid sequence: CASSTWTGHYEQYF. Combining the CDR3 with reference TRBV7-8 and TRBJ2-7 gives the whole variable domain GAGVSQSPRYKVAKRGQDVALRCDPISGHVSLFWYQQALGQGPEFLTYFQNEAQLDKSGLPSDRFFAERPEGSVSTLKIQRTQQEDSAVYLCASSTWTGHYEQYFGPGTRLTVT.

The gene calls are TRBV5-6 and TRBJ2-7; 7 bases are shared with TRBD1. V shed 4 bases and J 3 bases; nucleotides not matched to a gene: 10. This CDR3 is built from 15 residues. Germline V CDR1 and CDR2: SGHDT, YYEEEE. Here the CDR3 reads CASSPDRVLHYEQYF. DNA of the CDR3: TGTGCCAGCAGCCCAGACAGGGTTCTTCACTACGAGCAGTACTTC.